Below, one TCR beta chain is given with its context. Antigen specificity is unknown. These data originate in a study of CXCR3-negative and CXCR3-positive naive CD8 T cells. 5' RACE that incorporated UMI labels was used to prepare the TRB cDNA libraries. After re-calling the 5' RACE reads, TCRdb lists one entry per CDR3 protein, DNA absent. Here the sample table reports about 98,000 distinct CDR3 sequences. Broader study findings: CXCR3-positive naive cells carried more hydrophobic TRB CDR3s than CXCR3-negative ones.

This CDR3 has 13 amino acids. Germline CDR1 reads MRHNA; CDR2 reads SNTAGT. The material sequenced was naive CXCR3+ CD8+ T cells from blood. Subset denoted: CD45RO-CCR7+CD27+CD95- naive CD8+ T cells expressing CXCR3 (TNR3+). The TCR originated in a human donor in good health. Some clones in this sample may be carry-over from other donors' samples. The rearrangement joins TRBV6-4 to TRBJ2-1; TCRdb proposes TRBD2, but this gene call is untestable without DNA. CDR3 sequence: CASSGGAHNEQFF.